This T cell receptor (beta chain) appears in the sequencing data of a study of T cells after yellow fever vaccination. Regarding the study as a whole: Researchers cautioned that FACS-sorted repertoires could harbor abundant clonotypes contaminating from the bulk population. A large majority of primary-vaccination clones showed up again after the booster (96% CD4, around 90% CD8).

The CDR3 runs to 13 residues. Per the germline V gene, CDR1 is DFQATT and CDR2 is SNEGSKA (reference sequence). This clonotype was counted a few times. The antigen remains unidentified. TCRdb independently ran MiXCR on the 5' RACE reads; one entry per CDR3 protein. This repertoire shows 250,000 to 350,000 distinct CDR3 sequences, about 6.9% found once; its top ten account for around 17%. The clonotype comes from a man in his late teens or twenties who received the YFV17D yellow fever vaccine. The chain links TRBV20-1 to TRBJ2-5; the D call may be TRBD1 or TRBD2 (5 bases each). Sequences were derived from PBMCs, sampled 45 days after the first yellow fever vaccination. The DNA for the CDR3 is TGCAGGGTCGGGACCGCGGCGCAAGAGACCCAGTACTTC. This codes for CRVGTAAQETQYF.